This T cell receptor (beta chain) was observed in a study of neurological immune-mediated disorders. Per sequencing run, 15-18 subjects together gave over 170 million TCR-beta sequences. TCRdb reprocessed the 5' RACE reads with MiXCR, giving one entry per CDR3 protein. This table holds tens of thousands of distinct CDR3 sequences, roughly 4.9% found once. This clonotype was counted ten times or more. CDR1 MNHEY and CDR2 SVGAGI come from the germline V gene. The CDR3 extends over 15 amino acids. V dropped 0 bases and J dropped 4 bases, with 12 bases sitting between them. This clonotype was obtained from a human donor with multiple sclerosis. The donor label of this sample is uncertain. Sequenced sample: PBMCs. This chain links TRBV6-5 with TRBJ1-1; D not certain. DNA for the CDR3: TGTGCCAGCAGTTACTCGCTAGGGTTTGGCACTGAAGCTTTCTTT. It is translated as CASSYSLGFGTEAFF.